This TCR beta chain was recorded in a study of blood T cell repertoires in COVID-19. On the study more broadly: Donors in the United States, Italy and Spain gave samples during acute or convalescent COVID-19. From T cells, B-cell-depleted T cells, or PBMCs came the material, which was cDNA or gDNA.

The length of the CDR3 is 15 residues. Germline CDR1 MDHEN, CDR2 SYDVKM. The V gene end was trimmed by 6 bases and the J gene end by 0 bases; junction bases not matched to a gene: 6. This clone was observed a single time. The authors' processing: Estimates of nucleated cell counts were drawn from the amplification of reference gene primers. Here immunoSEQ multiplex PCR was the method, and the copy in TCRdb shows in-frame clones only, minus some. Clonal size and the V and J genes are those of that table, whereas D and trimming came from the DNA. The table shows some 210,000 clones, with around four fifths occurring only once.

This receptor was obtained from a woman aged 45 to 65 with active or convalescent COVID-19. Material for sequencing was peripheral blood. This sequence joins TRBV28 and TRBJ2-3, with 7 bases identical to TRBD1. Here the CDR3 reads CASSDGTESTDTQYF. Here the CDR3 DNA reads TGTGCCAGCAGCGACGGGACAGAGAGCACAGATACGCAGTATTTT.